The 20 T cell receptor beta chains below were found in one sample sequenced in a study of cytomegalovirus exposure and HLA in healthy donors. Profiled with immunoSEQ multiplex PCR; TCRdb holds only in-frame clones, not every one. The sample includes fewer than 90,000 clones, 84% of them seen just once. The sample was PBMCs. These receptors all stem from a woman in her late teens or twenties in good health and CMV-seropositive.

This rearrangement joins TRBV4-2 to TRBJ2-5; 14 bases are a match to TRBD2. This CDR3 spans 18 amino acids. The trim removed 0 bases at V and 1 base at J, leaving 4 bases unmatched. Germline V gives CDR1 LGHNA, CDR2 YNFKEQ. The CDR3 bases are TGTGCCAGCAGCCAAGAGTGGGGACTAGCGGGGGTCCAAGAGACCCAGTACTTC. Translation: CASSQEWGLAGVQETQYF.

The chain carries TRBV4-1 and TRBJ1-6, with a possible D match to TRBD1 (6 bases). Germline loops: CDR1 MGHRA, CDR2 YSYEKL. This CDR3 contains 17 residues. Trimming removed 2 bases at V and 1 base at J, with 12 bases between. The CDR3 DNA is TGCGCCAGCAGCCAAAAACAGGGTAATTCCTATAATTCACCCCTCCACTTT. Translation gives CASSQKQGNSYNSPLHF.

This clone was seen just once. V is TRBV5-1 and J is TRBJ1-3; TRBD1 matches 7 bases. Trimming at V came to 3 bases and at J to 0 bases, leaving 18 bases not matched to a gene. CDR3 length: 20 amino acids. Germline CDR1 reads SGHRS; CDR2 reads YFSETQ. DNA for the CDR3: TGCGCCAGCAGCTCAAAAGGGGGCACAGGGATCTCTGACTCTGGAAACACCATATATTTT. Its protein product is CASSSKGGTGISDSGNTIYF.

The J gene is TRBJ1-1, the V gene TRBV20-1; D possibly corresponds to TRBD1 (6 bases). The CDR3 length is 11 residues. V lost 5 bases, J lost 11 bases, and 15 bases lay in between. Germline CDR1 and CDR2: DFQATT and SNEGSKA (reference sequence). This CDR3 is CSAFSGGHAFF. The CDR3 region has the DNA TGCAGTGCTTTTTCGGGGGGGCACGCTTTCTTT.

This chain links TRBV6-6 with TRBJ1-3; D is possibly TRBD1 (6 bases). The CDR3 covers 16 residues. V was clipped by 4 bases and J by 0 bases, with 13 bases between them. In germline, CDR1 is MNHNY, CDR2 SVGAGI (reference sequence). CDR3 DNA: TGTGCCAGCAGTTCGGACAGCCTTAGCTCTGGAAACACCATATATTTT. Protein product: CASSSDSLSSGNTIYF.

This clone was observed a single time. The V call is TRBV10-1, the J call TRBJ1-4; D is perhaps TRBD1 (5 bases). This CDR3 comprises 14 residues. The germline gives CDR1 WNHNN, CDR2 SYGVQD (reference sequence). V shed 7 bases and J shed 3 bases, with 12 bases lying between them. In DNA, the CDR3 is TGCGCCAGCACAGAGGACAAGGCTAATGAAAAACTGTTTTTT. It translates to CASTEDKANEKLFF.

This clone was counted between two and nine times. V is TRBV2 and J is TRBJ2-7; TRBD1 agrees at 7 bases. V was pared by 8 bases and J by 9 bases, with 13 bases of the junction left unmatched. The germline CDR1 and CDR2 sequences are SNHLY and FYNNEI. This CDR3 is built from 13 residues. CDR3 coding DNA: TGTGCCAGCCGGGACAGAGCCAATTGGGGGCAGTACTTC. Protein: CASRDRANWGQYF.

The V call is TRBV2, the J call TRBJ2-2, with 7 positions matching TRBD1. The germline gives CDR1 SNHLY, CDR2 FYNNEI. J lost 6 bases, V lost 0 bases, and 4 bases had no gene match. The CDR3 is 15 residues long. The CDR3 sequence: CASSEATGYSGELFF. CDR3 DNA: TGTGCCAGCAGTGAAGCGACAGGGTATTCCGGGGAGCTGTTTTTT.

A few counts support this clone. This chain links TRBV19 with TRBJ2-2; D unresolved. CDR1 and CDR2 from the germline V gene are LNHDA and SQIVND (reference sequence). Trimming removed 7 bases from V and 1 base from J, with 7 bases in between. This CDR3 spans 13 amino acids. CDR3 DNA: TGTGCCAGTATCCCAGAGAACACCGGGGAGCTGTTTTTT. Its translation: CASIPENTGELFF.

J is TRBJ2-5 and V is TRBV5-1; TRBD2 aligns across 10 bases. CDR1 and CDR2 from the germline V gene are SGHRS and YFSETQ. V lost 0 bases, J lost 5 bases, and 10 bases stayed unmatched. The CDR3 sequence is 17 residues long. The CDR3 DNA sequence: TGCGCCAGCAGCTTGGCCGGGATAGCGGGGGGAAGGGAGACCCAGTACTTC. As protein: CASSLAGIAGGRETQYF.

The DNA for the CDR3 is TGCGCCAGCAGCCAAGGGTTCCTAGCGGGGGGCGGGGAAGAGACCCAGTACTTC. Translating it yields CASSQGFLAGGGEETQYF. The chain joins TRBV4-1 to TRBJ2-5; 11 nucleotides agree with TRBD2. CDR3 size: 18 residues. The junction had 10 bases not matched to a gene; V was cut back by 1 base and J by 3 bases. Germline V gene sequence: CDR1 MGHRA, CDR2 YSYEKL.

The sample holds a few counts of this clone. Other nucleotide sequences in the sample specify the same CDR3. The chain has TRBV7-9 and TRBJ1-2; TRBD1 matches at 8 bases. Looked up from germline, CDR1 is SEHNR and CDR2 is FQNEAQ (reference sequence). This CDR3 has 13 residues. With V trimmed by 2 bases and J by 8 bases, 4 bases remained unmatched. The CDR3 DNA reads TGTGCCAGCAGCTTACAGGGGGCTGGAGGCTACACCTTC. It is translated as CASSLQGAGGYTF.

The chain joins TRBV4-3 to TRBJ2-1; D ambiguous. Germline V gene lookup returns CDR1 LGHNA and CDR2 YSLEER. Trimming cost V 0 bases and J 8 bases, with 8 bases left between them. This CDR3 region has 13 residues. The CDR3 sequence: CASSQDTGYEQFF. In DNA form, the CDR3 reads TGCGCCAGCAGCCAAGATACTGGTTATGAGCAGTTCTTC.

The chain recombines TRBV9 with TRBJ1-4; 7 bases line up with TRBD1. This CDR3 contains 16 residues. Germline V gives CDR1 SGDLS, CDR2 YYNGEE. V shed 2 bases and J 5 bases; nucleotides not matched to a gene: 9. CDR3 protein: CASSVSPRTGNEKLFF. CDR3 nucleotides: TGTGCCAGCAGCGTCTCTCCCAGGACAGGCAATGAAAAACTGTTTTTT.

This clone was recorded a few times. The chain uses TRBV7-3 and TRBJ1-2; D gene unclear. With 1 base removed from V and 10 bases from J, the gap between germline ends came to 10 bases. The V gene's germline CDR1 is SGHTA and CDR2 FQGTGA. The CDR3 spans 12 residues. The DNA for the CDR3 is TGTGCCAGCAGCTTAAATCGGGAAGACTACACCTTC. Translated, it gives CASSLNREDYTF. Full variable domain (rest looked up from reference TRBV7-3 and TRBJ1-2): GAGVSQTPSNKVTEKGKYVELRCDPISGHTALYWYRQSLGQGPEFLIYFQGTGAADDSGLPNDRFFAVRPEGSVSTLKIQRTERGDSAVYLCASSLNREDYTFGSGTRLTVV.

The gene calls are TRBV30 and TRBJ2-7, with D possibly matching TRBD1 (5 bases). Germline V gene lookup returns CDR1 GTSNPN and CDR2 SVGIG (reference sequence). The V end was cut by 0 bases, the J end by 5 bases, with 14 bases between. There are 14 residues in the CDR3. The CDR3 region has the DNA TGTGCCTGGAGTGTACCGCAGGGTGTCCACGAGCAGTACTTC. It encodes CAWSVPQGVHEQYF. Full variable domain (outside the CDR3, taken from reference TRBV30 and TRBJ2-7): SQTIHQWPATLVQPVGSPLSLECTVEGTSNPNLYWYRQAAGRGLQLLFYSVGIGQISSEVPQNLSASRPQDRQFILSSKKLLLSDSGFYLCAWSVPQGVHEQYFGPGTRLTVT.

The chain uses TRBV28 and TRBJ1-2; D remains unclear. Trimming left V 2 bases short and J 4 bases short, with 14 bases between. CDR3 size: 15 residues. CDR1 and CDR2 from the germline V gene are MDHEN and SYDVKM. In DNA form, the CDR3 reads TGTGCCAGCAGTTTAGCATCCCAGGCGATCTATGGCTACACCTTC. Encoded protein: CASSLASQAIYGYTF.

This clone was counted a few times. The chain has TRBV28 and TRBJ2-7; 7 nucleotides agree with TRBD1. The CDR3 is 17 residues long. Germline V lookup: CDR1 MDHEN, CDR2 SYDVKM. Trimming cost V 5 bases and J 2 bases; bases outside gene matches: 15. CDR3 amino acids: CASSPPFRGGIPYEQYF. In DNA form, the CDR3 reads TGTGCCAGCAGTCCCCCATTTAGAGGGGGCATTCCCTACGAGCAGTACTTC.

CDR3 in amino acids: CASSIIWAGVSYNEQFF. In DNA, the CDR3 is TGTGCCAGTAGTATTATATGGGCGGGGGTTTCCTACAATGAGCAGTTCTTC. The chain links TRBV19 to TRBJ2-1, with 7 bases matching TRBD2. V was clipped by 3 bases and J by 1 base; unmatched bases: 9. The CDR3 contains 17 residues. Germline CDR1 and CDR2: LNHDA and SQIVND (reference sequence).

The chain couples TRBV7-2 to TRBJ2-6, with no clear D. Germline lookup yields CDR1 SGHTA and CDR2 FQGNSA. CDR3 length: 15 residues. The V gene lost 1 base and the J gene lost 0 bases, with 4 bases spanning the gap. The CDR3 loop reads CASSLGLSGANVLTF. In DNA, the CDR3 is TGTGCCAGCAGCTTAGGACTCTCTGGGGCCAACGTCCTGACTTTC.